The TCR beta chain under discussion was sequenced for a study of neurological immune-mediated disorders. V dropped 6 bases and J dropped 9; count of bases not matched to a gene: 10. The CDR3 is made up of 14 amino acids. Germline-derived CDR1 and CDR2 are SQVTM and ANQGSEA. This clonotype was seen many times. TCRdb itself ran the 5' RACE reads through MiXCR, one entry per CDR3 protein. Here the sample spans 17,000 or so distinct CDR3 sequences, more than 2% being singletons. This TCR was sampled from a woman aged 18-29 years with multiple sclerosis. The rearrangement uses TRBV29-1 and TRBJ2-2, with 10 bases matching TRBD2. Sequenced sample: PBMCs. CDR3 protein: CSVGRLAGRWELFF. In DNA form, the CDR3 reads TGCAGCGTGGGGAGACTAGCGGGTCGGTGGGAGCTGTTTTTT.